The subject of this entry is one TCR beta chain. Its antigen is undetermined. These data belong to a study of cytomegalovirus exposure and HLA in healthy donors. The PCR had 60 Vbeta and 13 Jbeta primers. Here immunoSEQ multiplex PCR was the method, and the copy in TCRdb shows in-frame clones only, minus some. Here the sample spans fewer than 250,000 clones, about four fifths being singletons. Germline-derived CDR1 and CDR2 are LNHDA and SQIVND (reference sequence). The V and J ends lost 7 bases and 2 bases, in that order; junction bases with no gene match: 13. CDR3 length equals 17 residues. Study conclusions and caveats: What TCR beta sequences reportedly achieved was accurate prediction of HLA-A and HLA-B alleles in most subjects. Follow-up analysis later connected one missense variant in DCLRE1C with trimming of TCR beta V- and J-genes. Researchers reported that a few CMV-associated chains were confirmed in vitro as CMV antigen-specific. It was only CMV serostatus that was available as immune exposure information.

This chain uses TRBV19 with TRBJ2-3, with TRBD2 matching over 9 bases. This receptor was taken from a woman aged 45-65 years in good health and CMV-seropositive. The specimen sequenced was PBMCs. The chain's CDR3 is CASIPRGSGGPTDTQYF. CDR3 nucleotides: TGTGCCAGTATCCCTCGGGGTAGCGGGGGACCCACAGATACGCAGTATTTT.